The rows below give T cell receptor beta chains drawn from one sample of a study of blood T cell repertoires in COVID-19. Using immunoSEQ multiplex PCR, the repertoire was profiled, and TCRdb retains in-frame clones only, with some absent. The sample holds 350,000 or so clones, roughly 87% seen once. Sequencing used PBMCs or T cells enriched from blood (not recorded which). The receptors shown here come from a woman aged 25-40 years who had recovered from COVID-19. The CDR3 runs from the conserved cysteine through the conserved F or W.

v_gene: TRBV29-1
j_gene: TRBJ2-7
CDR3aa: CSVEDEAITPYEQYF

v_gene: TRBV3-1/TRBV3-2
j_gene: TRBJ1-6
CDR3aa: CASRQGVQGDGSPLHF

v_gene: TRBV7-9
j_gene: TRBJ1-4
CDR3aa: CASSPTTGTNEKLFF

v_gene: TRBV7-8
j_gene: TRBJ2-1
CDR3aa: CASSPGQLTYNEQFF

v_gene: TRBV5-1
j_gene: TRBJ1-5
CDR3aa: CASSLTPIGYSNQPQHF

v_gene: TRBV11-2
j_gene: TRBJ2-1
CDR3aa: CASSLDGNEQFF

v_gene: TRBV19
j_gene: TRBJ1-2
CDR3aa: CASSSPGVSYGYTF

v_gene: TRBV21-1
j_gene: TRBJ1-2
CDR3aa: CASSRRTGSRRSGGYTF

v_gene: TRBV2
j_gene: TRBJ2-7
CDR3aa: CASTRTYEQYF

v_gene: TRBV2
j_gene: TRBJ1-1
CDR3aa: CARRGQMNTEAFF

v_gene: TRBV14
j_gene: TRBJ2-7
CDR3aa: CASSQDFSSGRQYF

v_gene: TRBV11-3
j_gene: TRBJ1-1
CDR3aa: CASSLDGNEAFF

v_gene: TRBV28
j_gene: TRBJ1-6
CDR3aa: CASSFSSGADSPLHF

v_gene: TRBV5-1
j_gene: TRBJ2-1
CDR3aa: CASRPGTSYNEQFF

v_gene: TRBV7-9
j_gene: TRBJ1-4
CDR3aa: CASSPGARSGEKLFF

v_gene: TRBV18
j_gene: TRBJ1-2
CDR3aa: CASSPGTGFSYGYTF

v_gene: TRBV19
j_gene: TRBJ1-3
CDR3aa: CASSDRDRVSGNTIYF

v_gene: TRBV7-8
j_gene: TRBJ2-4
CDR3aa: CASSPLAKNIQYF

v_gene: TRBV7-8
j_gene: TRBJ2-5
CDR3aa: CASSFLDRLETQYF

v_gene: TRBV7-9
j_gene: TRBJ2-5
CDR3aa: CASSSGTPMRETQYF

v_gene: TRBV7-9
j_gene: TRBJ2-5
CDR3aa: CASSSSTVAGGPETQYF

v_gene: TRBV13
j_gene: TRBJ1-4
CDR3aa: CASSLGGGVRVNEKLFF

v_gene: TRBV2
j_gene: TRBJ1-6
CDR3aa: CASSVYGGGVNSPLHF

v_gene: TRBV4-1
j_gene: TRBJ2-7
CDR3aa: CASSRGQGLGEQYF

v_gene: TRBV6-1
j_gene: TRBJ1-3
CDR3aa: CASSEGRGPGNTIYF

v_gene: TRBV11-2
j_gene: TRBJ1-1
CDR3aa: CASSPQGDEAFF

v_gene: TRBV6-5
j_gene: TRBJ1-4
CDR3aa: CASRRGTNEKLFF

v_gene: TRBV25-1
j_gene: TRBJ2-4
CDR3aa: CASSQGFNIQYF

v_gene: TRBV6-1
j_gene: TRBJ1-2
CDR3aa: CASSESLGDYGYTF

v_gene: TRBV27
j_gene: TRBJ2-6
CDR3aa: CASSLRISGANVLTF

v_gene: TRBV6-1
j_gene: TRBJ2-5
CDR3aa: CASSENSGLQETQYF

v_gene: TRBV27
j_gene: TRBJ1-5
CDR3aa: CASSTGGNQPQHF

v_gene: TRBV28
j_gene: TRBJ2-6
CDR3aa: CATSGSGDPGANVLTF

v_gene: TRBV5-1
j_gene: TRBJ2-1
CDR3aa: CASSPRGTLPNEQFF

v_gene: TRBV4-3
j_gene: TRBJ1-4
CDR3aa: CASSQDSRTVGLFF

v_gene: TRBV29-1
j_gene: TRBJ1-1
CDR3aa: CSVQVSLEAFF

v_gene: TRBV5-5
j_gene: TRBJ2-2
CDR3aa: CASTGRGDYTGELFF

v_gene: TRBV6-5
j_gene: TRBJ1-1
CDR3aa: CASIVRDRGGAFF

v_gene: TRBV5-1
j_gene: TRBJ2-7
CDR3aa: CASSFTGTAPSEQYF

v_gene: TRBV19
j_gene: TRBJ1-2
CDR3aa: CASSKWTGSYGYTF

v_gene: TRBV21-1
j_gene: TRBJ1-3
CDR3aa: CASSTLGMDSAGNTIYF

v_gene: TRBV3-1/TRBV3-2
j_gene: TRBJ1-1
CDR3aa: CASSQVGVVDEAFF

v_gene: TRBV5-1
j_gene: TRBJ2-1
CDR3aa: CASSLSGGTYNEQFF

v_gene: TRBV11-2
j_gene: TRBJ2-7
CDR3aa: CASRPSGLAAPYEQYF

v_gene: TRBV3-1/TRBV3-2
j_gene: TRBJ2-5
CDR3aa: CASSWTGGGETQYF

v_gene: TRBV10-3
j_gene: TRBJ2-1
CDR3aa: CAIRDTSRDEQFF

v_gene: TRBV10-1
j_gene: TRBJ2-5
CDR3aa: CASSETRGRNQETQYF

v_gene: TRBV6-5
j_gene: TRBJ2-5
CDR3aa: CASSWTGAQETQYF

v_gene: TRBV4-3
j_gene: TRBJ1-2
CDR3aa: CASSQDETDGYTF

v_gene: TRBV28
j_gene: TRBJ2-1
CDR3aa: CASSLTSARIEFF

v_gene: TRBV28
j_gene: TRBJ1-2
CDR3aa: CASSLGRDGYTF

v_gene: TRBV4-3
j_gene: TRBJ2-2
CDR3aa: CASSQRGRDTGELFF

v_gene: TRBV4-3
j_gene: TRBJ1-2
CDR3aa: CASSQAPGRRDYGYTF

v_gene: TRBV28
j_gene: TRBJ1-5
CDR3aa: CASRGVRRNQPQHF

v_gene: TRBV28
j_gene: TRBJ1-2
CDR3aa: CASSTGVGYGYTF

v_gene: TRBV5-1
j_gene: TRBJ1-2
CDR3aa: CASSAPGTGYGYTF

v_gene: TRBV7-2
j_gene: TRBJ2-1
CDR3aa: CASSRGRSLYNEQFF

v_gene: TRBV3-1/TRBV3-2
j_gene: TRBJ1-2
CDR3aa: CASSQPGSSPYGYTF